This record covers a single TCR beta chain. The antigen remains undetermined. This entry comes from a study of cytomegalovirus exposure and HLA in healthy donors. Study-level findings and limits: In an earlier analysis, in fewer than 700 donors, most V segments appeared productive either ~87% or ~30% of the time.

This PCR relied on a set of 60 Vbeta primers and 13 Jbeta primers. Sequenced by immunoSEQ multiplex PCR; TCRdb stores in-frame clones only, minus some. The data contain about 200,000 clones, 82% of them singletons. Per the germline V gene, CDR1 is MDHEN and CDR2 is SYDVKM. J gave up 5 bases and V 6 bases, and 8 bases lay outside the gene matches. The CDR3 is made up of 14 amino acids. This chain uses TRBV28 with TRBJ2-7; 9 bases fit TRBD1. The material sequenced was PBMCs. The clonotype comes from a woman aged 40 to 50 in good health and CMV-seronegative. The CDR3 region has the DNA TGTGCCAGCAGCATTACAGGGGGCGCGGACGAGCAGTACTTC. Protein: CASSITGGADEQYF.